These 32 T cell receptor beta chains share one sample of origin, sequenced in a study of cytomegalovirus exposure and HLA in healthy donors. Both 60 Vbeta primers and 13 Jbeta primers went into the PCR. Sequencing was performed with immunoSEQ multiplex PCR; in TCRdb, only in-frame clones are kept and a portion is missing. Here the sample spans 100,000 to 140,000 clones, around four fifths being singletons. The material sequenced was PBMCs. Every receptor here comes from a man younger than 40 in good health and CMV-seronegative.

Concerning this clone itself: At one boundary the junction diverges from the germline segment, which might be a read error. The V call is TRBV7-9, the J call TRBJ1-1, with D possibly TRBD1 on 6 matching bases. The germline CDR1 and CDR2 sequences are SEHNR and FQNEAQ (reference sequence). CDR3 length: 14 residues. The CDR3 reads CSSSLTGLYTEAFF. In DNA form, the CDR3 reads TGTTCCAGCAGCTTAACAGGGTTGTACACTGAAGCTTTCTTT.

The chain links TRBV6-5 to TRBJ2-5, with 7 positions matching TRBD2. The DNA end is more similar to TRBJ2-7, so the J call may be wrong. Germline V gene lookup returns CDR1 MNHEY and CDR2 SVGAGI. There are 14 residues in the CDR3. CDR3 region: CASSYDGGVYEQYF. In nucleotides, the CDR3 is TGTGCCAGCAGTTACGATGGGGGGGTCTACGAGCAGTACTTC.

The chain carries TRBV5-1 and TRBJ2-7; D gene ambiguous. CDR1 is SGHRS and CDR2 is YFSETQ in the germline V gene. Trimming shortened V by 1 base and J by 0 bases, and 8 bases separated the two germline ends. The CDR3 loop spans 14 amino acids. The CDR3 loop is CASSLNPGSYEQYF. CDR3 DNA: TGCGCCAGCAGCTTGAACCCAGGCTCCTACGAGCAGTACTTC.

The V call is TRBV6-6, the J call TRBJ2-7; TRBD1 might be the D (6 bases). V was cut by 5 bases and J by 6 bases, with 17 bases left in between. The V gene's germline CDR1 is MNHNY and CDR2 SVGAGI (reference sequence). This CDR3 is built from 14 residues. CDR3 sequence reads: CASSRQASDGEQYF. CDR3 coding DNA: TGTGCCAGCAGTCGACAGGCGTCGGACGGCGAGCAGTACTTC.

The chain has TRBV29-1 and TRBJ1-6; 7 bases match TRBD1. This CDR3 has 15 amino acids. Per the germline V gene, CDR1 is SQVTM and CDR2 is ANQGSEA. V shed 5 bases, J shed 4 bases, and the junction held 8 bases outside the gene matches. In DNA form, the CDR3 reads TGCAGCGTTCAGACGGCAGGGGGATATAATTCACCCCTCCACTTT. This codes for CSVQTAGGYNSPLHF.

The chain is built from TRBV7-9 and TRBJ2-3; the match to TRBD1 covers 10 bases. This CDR3 is 16 amino acids long. V lost 5 bases, J lost 6 bases, and 11 bases stayed unmatched. Germline CDR1 reads SEHNR; CDR2 reads FQNEAQ (reference sequence). As DNA, the CDR3 is TGTGCCAGCAGCATCGAGGACAGGGGGGAGTCGGATACGCAGTATTTT. Translating it yields CASSIEDRGESDTQYF.

V usage is TRBV28 and J usage is TRBJ2-7; D not resolved. The CDR3 runs to 12 residues. The ends were cut back, 6 bases at V and 3 bases at J, with 9 bases in the middle. Germline V gives CDR1 MDHEN, CDR2 SYDVKM. CDR3 bases: TGTGCCAGCAGCCGAGGTTACTACGAGCAGTACTTC. This codes for CASSRGYYEQYF.

This clone has only one observation. The V gene is TRBV10-3, the J gene TRBJ1-6; a possible D gene is TRBD1 (5 bases). V lost 3 bases, J lost 7 bases, and 13 bases lay in between. This CDR3 is 15 amino acids long. Germline loops: CDR1 ENHRY, CDR2 SYGVKD. The chain's CDR3 is CAISDRQNQNSPLHF. The CDR3 bases are TGTGCCATCAGTGATAGACAGAACCAAAATTCACCCCTCCACTTT.

This clone appeared a single time. The V call is TRBV7-2, the J call TRBJ2-5, with D possibly matching TRBD1 (6 bases). The CDR3 runs 13 residues. V was clipped by 6 bases and J by 5 bases, with 13 bases between them. CDR1 SGHTA and CDR2 FQGNSA come from the germline V gene. CDR3 protein: CASSYRVSETQYF. For the CDR3, the DNA is TGTGCCAGCAGTTACAGGGTTTCGGAGACCCAGTACTTC.

The DNA for the CDR3 is TGTGCCATCAGTGCTGACAGGGGCGTGAACGAGCAGTACTTC. This encodes CAISADRGVNEQYF. The chain carries TRBV10-3 and TRBJ2-7; 8 nucleotides match TRBD1. The CDR3 is 14 amino acids. The V gene end was trimmed by 4 bases and the J gene end by 5 bases; junction bases not matched to a gene: 7. Germline values: CDR1 ENHRY, CDR2 SYGVKD.

The chain links TRBV28 to TRBJ2-7; 7 bases match TRBD1. The CDR3 length is 15 residues. With V trimmed by 6 bases and J by 2 bases, 10 bases remained unmatched. Per germline, CDR1 MDHEN and CDR2 SYDVKM. CDR3 nucleotide sequence: TGTGCCAGCAGGTTGGGACAGCTTGTTCCCTACGAGCAGTACTTC. Its translation: CASRLGQLVPYEQYF.

CDR3 in amino acids: CASSPRTSGGAWYNEQFF. The CDR3 DNA follows: TGTGCCAGCAGCCCCCGGACTAGCGGGGGGGCCTGGTACAATGAGCAGTTCTTC. J is TRBJ2-1 and V is TRBV7-2; 15 nucleotides agree with TRBD2. Looked up from germline, CDR1 is SGHTA and CDR2 is FQGNSA. CDR3 length equals 18 residues. The junction had 9 bases not matched to a gene; V was cut back by 5 bases and J by 4 bases.

This clone came up a few times. This sequence joins TRBV18 and TRBJ2-1, with 8 bases lining up with TRBD2. J was trimmed by 9 bases and V by 6 bases; bases with no gene match: 16. Germline CDR1 reads KGHSH; CDR2 reads LQKENI. This CDR3 comprises 16 residues. The CDR3 loop is CASSPRGGVLFSEQFF. The DNA of the CDR3 is TGTGCCAGCTCCCCTCGGGGGGGGGTTCTTTTCAGTGAGCAGTTCTTC.

This chain links TRBV7-2 with TRBJ2-7; possibly TRBD2 for D (6 bases). Germline assignment: CDR1 SGHTA and CDR2 FQGNSA. Trimming took 3 bases from V and 4 from J, leaving 13 bases between them. The CDR3 has 14 amino acids. DNA for the CDR3: TGTGCCAGCAGCTTGGACCGGGACTCATACGAGCAGTACTTC. Translation gives CASSLDRDSYEQYF. Complete variable domain (other parts from reference TRBV7-2 and TRBJ2-7): GAGVSQSPSNKVTEKGKDVELRCDPISGHTALYWYRQSLGQGLEFLIYFQGNSAPDKSGLPSDRFSAERTGGSVSTLTIQRTQQEDSAVYLCASSLDRDSYEQYFGPGTRLTVT.

This clone was seen only once. The V and J genes are TRBV12-5 and TRBJ2-5, with 10 bases lining up with TRBD2. V shed 7 bases, J shed 0 bases, and the junction held 5 bases outside the gene matches. The length of the CDR3 is 15 residues. The germline gives CDR1 LGHNT, CDR2 FRNRAP. The CDR3 nucleotides are TGTGCTAGTGCCCCCGGGACTAGCGACCAAGAGACCCAGTACTTC. Protein sequence: CASAPGTSDQETQYF.

This chain joins TRBV28 and TRBJ2-1; the match to TRBD2 covers 12 bases. CDR3 length equals 16 residues. V lost 5 bases and J lost 2; bases outside the gene matches: 4. Looked up from germline, CDR1 is MDHEN and CDR2 is SYDVKM. The CDR3 loop is CASSPRTSGTYNEQFF. In nucleotides, the CDR3 is TGTGCCAGCAGTCCTCGGACTAGCGGGACCTACAATGAGCAGTTCTTC. Supplemented by reference TRBV28 and TRBJ2-1, the full variable domain reads DVKVTQSSRYLVKRTGEKVFLECVQDMDHENMFWYRQDPGLGLRLIYFSYDVKMKEKGDIPEGYSVSREKKERFSLILESASTNQTSMYLCASSPRTSGTYNEQFFGPGTRLTVL.

The J gene is TRBJ2-3, the V gene TRBV27, with 9 positions matching TRBD2. The length of the CDR3 is 15 residues. Trimming at V came to 2 bases and at J to 4 bases, leaving 4 bases not matched to a gene. Germline CDR1 MNHEY, CDR2 SMNVEV (reference sequence). The CDR3: CASSLRSGRPDTQYF. In DNA form, the CDR3 reads TGTGCCAGCAGTTTACGGAGCGGGAGGCCAGATACGCAGTATTTT.

The chain joins TRBV28 to TRBJ1-5; the D is unclear. The germline V and J ends were trimmed by 7 bases and 2 bases, with 9 bases remaining between them. Germline V lookup: CDR1 MDHEN, CDR2 SYDVKM. The CDR3 consists of 13 residues. CDR3 nucleotides: TGTGCCAGCACTCCTAACGGCAATCAGCCCCAGCATTTT. Its protein is CASTPNGNQPQHF.

The chain recombines TRBV5-6 with TRBJ2-1; 10 bases match TRBD2. The CDR3 spans 14 residues. Trimming took 0 bases from V and 10 from J; bases not matched to a gene: 4. Germline values: CDR1 SGHDT, CDR2 YYEEEE. The CDR3 DNA is TGTGCCAGCAGCTTGGCGAGCGGGAGGGGAGAGCAGTTCTTC. This gives the protein CASSLASGRGEQFF. The variable domain in full, completed from reference TRBV5-6 and TRBJ2-1, reads DAGVTQSPTHLIKTRGQQVTLRCSPKSGHDTVSWYQQALGQGPQFIFQYYEEEERQRGNFPDRFSGHQFPNYSSELNVNALLLGDSALYLCASSLASGRGEQFFGPGTRLTVL.

V and J are TRBV4-2 and TRBJ2-1, with 12 nucleotides matching TRBD2. CDR1 and CDR2 (germline): LGHNA, YNFKEQ. V lost 1 base, J lost 12 bases, and 7 bases stayed unmatched. The CDR3 runs to 15 residues. CDR3 sequence (DNA): TGTGCCAGCAGCCAAGGACTAGCGGGAGAAGAACGGCAGTTCTTC. Its protein is CASSQGLAGEERQFF.

The chain is built from TRBV25-1 and TRBJ2-5; weak D call: TRBD1 (5 bases). This CDR3 is 13 amino acids long. V was trimmed by 6 bases and J by 1 base, leaving 9 bases between them. CDR1 and CDR2 (germline): MGHDK, SYGVNS. In nucleotides, the CDR3 is TGTGCCAGCAGGACAGCAAGCCAAGAGACCCAGTACTTC. It translates to CASRTASQETQYF.

This chain connects TRBV6-1 to TRBJ2-5, with 7 bases that match TRBD2. Trimming removed 7 bases from V and 3 bases from J; junction bases left unmatched: 11. CDR3 length: 15 amino acids. Germline V gene data show CDR1 as MNHNS and CDR2 as SASEGT. As DNA, the CDR3 is TGTGCCAGCATCGGTAGGCTAGCGGTAAAAGAGACCCAGTACTTC. Translating it yields CASIGRLAVKETQYF.

V is TRBV5-1 and J is TRBJ2-7, with 10 bases matching TRBD1. Germline CDR1 reads SGHRS; CDR2 reads YFSETQ. This CDR3 contains 16 residues. V dropped 2 bases and J dropped 4; count of bases not matched to a gene: 9. The CDR3 region has the DNA TGCGCCAGCAGCTTTAACCCGGGACAGGGGCTATACGAGCAGTACTTC. As protein: CASSFNPGQGLYEQYF.

The V gene is TRBV27, the J gene TRBJ2-7, with 8 bases lining up with TRBD2. The CDR3 has 15 amino acids. Germline CDR1 is MNHEY and CDR2 is SMNVEV (reference sequence). V was pared by 4 bases and J by 5 bases, with 10 bases of the junction left unmatched. CDR3: CASSSYLAGNHEQYF. CDR3 in DNA: TGTGCCAGCAGTTCCTACTTAGCGGGGAACCACGAGCAGTACTTC.

This chain connects TRBV11-2 to TRBJ2-7; 7 bases line up with TRBD1. V shed 5 bases and J 2 bases; nucleotides not matched to a gene: 9. Germline loops: CDR1 SGHAT, CDR2 FQNNGV. The CDR3 spans 15 residues. Here the CDR3 reads CASSPSTGHTYEQYF. The CDR3 DNA follows: TGTGCCAGCAGCCCCTCGACAGGGCACACCTACGAGCAGTACTTC.

The rearrangement joins TRBV6-1 to TRBJ1-4; no clear D. V lost 0 bases, J lost 4 bases, and 6 bases lay in between. The CDR3 is 14 residues long. Germline CDR1 MNHNS, CDR2 SASEGT. CDR3 region: CASSEAGVNEKLFF. The CDR3 DNA reads as TGTGCCAGCAGTGAAGCCGGAGTTAATGAAAAACTGTTTTTT.

The chain uses TRBV7-3 and TRBJ1-4; a possible D gene is TRBD1 (6 bases). The CDR3 loop spans 12 amino acids. The V and J ends lost 8 bases and 7 bases respectively, with 11 bases between them. The germline V gene has CDR1 SGHTA and CDR2 FQGTGA. The CDR3 here is CASEGVGEKLFF. As DNA, the CDR3 is TGTGCCAGCGAGGGGGTTGGTGAAAAACTGTTTTTT.

CDR3 region: CASSYRGRTGELFF. CDR3 DNA: TGTGCCAGCAGTTACAGGGGGCGAACCGGGGAGCTGTTTTTT. The chain links TRBV6-5 to TRBJ2-2; 7 nucleotides agree with TRBD1. Germline loops: CDR1 MNHEY, CDR2 SVGAGI. Trimming took 2 bases from V and 5 from J; bases not matched to a gene: 2. This CDR3 region has 14 residues.

The chain couples TRBV11-2 to TRBJ2-1; 8 bases align to TRBD2. The CDR3 is made up of 17 amino acids. With V trimmed by 7 bases and J by 4 bases, 15 bases remained unmatched. Germline-derived CDR1 and CDR2 are SGHAT and FQNNGV. The CDR3 reads CASKLGGGASGYNEQFF. The CDR3 DNA reads TGTGCCAGCAAGTTGGGGGGAGGGGCTAGCGGGTACAATGAGCAGTTCTTC.

This clone was detected only a few times. The rearrangement uses TRBV6-5 and TRBJ1-2, with 7 positions matching TRBD1. Germline trimming cut 4 bases from V and 4 bases from J; bases unmatched to any gene: 6. The CDR3 is made up of 14 amino acids. Germline CDR1 and CDR2: MNHEY and SVGAGI. The DNA of the CDR3 is TGTGCCAGCAGTTCGACAGGGTTAGGCTATGGCTACACCTTC. Its protein is CASSSTGLGYGYTF.

The rearrangement joins TRBV4-1 to TRBJ2-1, with 9 bases that match TRBD1. Germline CDR1 MGHRA, CDR2 YSYEKL. V trimming: 1 base; J trimming: 1 base; junction bases outside the gene matches: 5. The CDR3 spans 17 residues. CDR3 in amino acids: CASSQGTGDGSYNEQFF. CDR3 bases: TGCGCCAGCAGCCAAGGGACAGGGGACGGGTCCTACAATGAGCAGTTCTTC.

This clone has just a few counts. The genes are TRBV28 and TRBJ2-3, with TRBD2 matching over 10 bases. The trim removed 2 bases at V and 1 base at J, leaving 9 bases unmatched. This CDR3 contains 18 residues. Germline-derived CDR1 and CDR2 are MDHEN and SYDVKM. The CDR3 loop is CASSLGVLAGTGTDTQYF. The CDR3 DNA sequence: TGTGCCAGCAGTTTAGGGGTACTAGCGGGAACGGGCACAGATACGCAGTATTTT.